This T cell receptor beta chain was sequenced in a study of technical replicates of blood from a handful of donors. In germline, CDR1 is SGHTA, CDR2 FQGNSA. This CDR3 has 14 residues. V lost 5 bases and J lost 4, with 11 bases in between. TCRdb's copy holds only in-frame clones and misses some; the assay was immunoSEQ multiplex PCR. The sample yields about 60,000 clones, around nine tenths seen once. V gene TRBV7-2 combines with J gene TRBJ2-2, with D unclear. The receptor comes from a human donor in good health. Some clones in this sample may be carry-over from other donors' samples. The sequencing sample was made of PBMCs. CDR3 DNA: TGTGCCAGCAGCCCTGTTAGTTTCACCGGGGAGCTGTTTTTT. Its translation is CASSPVSFTGELFF.